This T cell receptor beta chain was identified during a study of neurological immune-mediated disorders. The ends were cut back, 5 bases at V and 1 base at J, with 17 bases in the middle. Germline V gene lookup returns CDR1 MNHEY and CDR2 SMNVEV (reference sequence). CDR3 length: 16 amino acids. One entry per CDR3 protein results from TCRdb running MiXCR on the 5' RACE reads. This sample has tens of thousands of distinct CDR3 sequences, with approximately 10% found just once. The rearrangement joins TRBV27 to TRBJ1-1; D ambiguous. The receptor was isolated from a man between 60 and 75 years old in good health. Sequenced: PBMCs. This chain's CDR3 is CASSPRLGRQNTEAFF. The CDR3 DNA is TGTGCCAGCAGTCCCCGGCTTGGCAGGCAGAACACTGAAGCTTTCTTT.